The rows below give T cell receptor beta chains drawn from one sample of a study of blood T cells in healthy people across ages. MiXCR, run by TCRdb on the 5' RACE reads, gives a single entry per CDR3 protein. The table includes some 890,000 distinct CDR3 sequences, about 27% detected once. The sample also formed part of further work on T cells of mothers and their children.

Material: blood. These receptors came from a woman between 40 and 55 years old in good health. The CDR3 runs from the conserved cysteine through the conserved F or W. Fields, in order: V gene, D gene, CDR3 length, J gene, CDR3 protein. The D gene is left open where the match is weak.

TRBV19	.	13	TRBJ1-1	CASSIRLNTEAFF
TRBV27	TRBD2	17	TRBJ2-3	CASRSRGASGVTDTQYF
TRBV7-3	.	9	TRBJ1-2	CASTNGYTF
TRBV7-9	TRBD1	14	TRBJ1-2	CASSLGTGSYGYTF
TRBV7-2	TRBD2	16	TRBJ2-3	CTSSPDGGGIADTQYF
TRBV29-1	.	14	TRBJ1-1	CSVDQVSLNTEAFF
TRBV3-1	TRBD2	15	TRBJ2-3	CASSRGGGAGNTQYF
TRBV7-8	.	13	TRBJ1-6	CASSLWGDSPLHF
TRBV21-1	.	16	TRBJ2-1	CASTSGQGASRYEQFF
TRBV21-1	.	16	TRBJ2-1	CASSGRRQIIGNERFF
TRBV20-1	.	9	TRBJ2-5	CSANYEQYF
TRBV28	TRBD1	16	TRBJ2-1	CASSRLRDRAGNEQFF
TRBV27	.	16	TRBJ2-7	CASSLSPRQASYEQYF
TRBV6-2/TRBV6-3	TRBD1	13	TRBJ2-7	CAISGQSSYEQYF
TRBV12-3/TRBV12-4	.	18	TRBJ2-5	CASSLALKGLSRDETQYF
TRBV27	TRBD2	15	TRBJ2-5	CASRPLAGVTETQYF